This T cell receptor beta chain was recovered during a study of cytomegalovirus exposure and HLA in healthy donors. On this clone: Its antigen remains unidentified.

Study-level points and caveats: Under in vitro conditions, a few CMV-associated chains were confirmed as specific for CMV antigens. Indistinguishability led to the exclusion of some V segments, TRBV6-2 and TRBV6-3 included. An Asian-associated ancestry cluster reportedly showed fewer N-insertions than the approximately 630-donor mean in a later analysis.

V shed 1 base and J shed 6 bases, with 9 bases lying between them. The CDR3 sequence is 13 residues long. Germline loops: CDR1 LGHNA, CDR2 YSLEER. With 60 Vbeta and 13 Jbeta primers, the PCR was carried out. The data were produced by immunoSEQ multiplex PCR, yet TCRdb's version contains in-frame clones alone and is incomplete. Among about 170,000 clones listed, 80% were seen once. The clonotype comes from a woman aged 45-59 years in good health and CMV-seropositive. The sample taken for sequencing was PBMCs. The chain combines TRBV4-3 with TRBJ1-1, with a tentative D call TRBD1 (5 bases). CDR3: CASSQGGEAEAFF. Written as DNA, the CDR3 is TGCGCCAGCAGCCAAGGGGGGGAGGCTGAAGCTTTCTTT.